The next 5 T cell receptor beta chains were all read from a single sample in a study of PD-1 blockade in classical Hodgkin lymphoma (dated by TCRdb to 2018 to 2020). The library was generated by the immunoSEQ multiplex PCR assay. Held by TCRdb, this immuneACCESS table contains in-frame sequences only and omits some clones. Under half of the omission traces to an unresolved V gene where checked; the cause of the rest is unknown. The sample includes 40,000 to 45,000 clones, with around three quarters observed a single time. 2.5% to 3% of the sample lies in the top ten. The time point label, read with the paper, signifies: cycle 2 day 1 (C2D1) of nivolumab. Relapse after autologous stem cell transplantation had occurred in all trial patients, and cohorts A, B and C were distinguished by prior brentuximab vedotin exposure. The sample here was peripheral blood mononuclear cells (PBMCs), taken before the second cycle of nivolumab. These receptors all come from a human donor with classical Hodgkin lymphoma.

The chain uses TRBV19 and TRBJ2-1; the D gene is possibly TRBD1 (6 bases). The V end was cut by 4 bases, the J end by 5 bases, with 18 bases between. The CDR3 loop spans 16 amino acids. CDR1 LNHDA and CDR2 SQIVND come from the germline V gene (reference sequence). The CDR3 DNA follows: TGTGCCAGTAGTAGGGGCTCCAGGGGCGCCAACAATGAGCAGTTCTTC. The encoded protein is CASSRGSRGANNEQFF.

In DNA, the CDR3 is TGCGCCAGCAGCCAAGATGGTACACAATACACTGAAGCTTTCTTT. Translation: CASSQDGTQYTEAFF. The genes are TRBV4-3 and TRBJ1-1; D unresolved. CDR3 size: 15 residues. The germline V gene encodes CDR1 LGHNA and CDR2 YSLEER. Trimming cost V 0 bases and J 3 bases, with 11 bases left between them.

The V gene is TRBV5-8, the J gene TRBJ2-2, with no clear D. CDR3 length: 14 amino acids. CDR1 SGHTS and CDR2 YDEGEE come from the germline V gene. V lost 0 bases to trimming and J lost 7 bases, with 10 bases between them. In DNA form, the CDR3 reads TGTGCCAGCAGCTTGGGGCCCTCGGTCGGGGAGCTGTTTTTT. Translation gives CASSLGPSVGELFF.

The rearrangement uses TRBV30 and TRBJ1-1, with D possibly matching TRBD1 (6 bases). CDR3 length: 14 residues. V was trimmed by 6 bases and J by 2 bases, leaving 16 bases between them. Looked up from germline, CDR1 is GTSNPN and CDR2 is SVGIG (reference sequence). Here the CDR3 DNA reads TGTGCCTGCCATCACAGGGTCCGTAACACTGAAGCTTTCTTT. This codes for CACHHRVRNTEAFF.

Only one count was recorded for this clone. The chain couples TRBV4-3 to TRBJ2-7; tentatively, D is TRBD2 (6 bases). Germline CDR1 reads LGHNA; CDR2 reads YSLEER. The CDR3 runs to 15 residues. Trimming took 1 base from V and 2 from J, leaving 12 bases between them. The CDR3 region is CASSQGAGLTYEQYF. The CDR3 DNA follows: TGCGCCAGCAGCCAAGGGGCGGGGCTAACCTACGAGCAGTACTTC.